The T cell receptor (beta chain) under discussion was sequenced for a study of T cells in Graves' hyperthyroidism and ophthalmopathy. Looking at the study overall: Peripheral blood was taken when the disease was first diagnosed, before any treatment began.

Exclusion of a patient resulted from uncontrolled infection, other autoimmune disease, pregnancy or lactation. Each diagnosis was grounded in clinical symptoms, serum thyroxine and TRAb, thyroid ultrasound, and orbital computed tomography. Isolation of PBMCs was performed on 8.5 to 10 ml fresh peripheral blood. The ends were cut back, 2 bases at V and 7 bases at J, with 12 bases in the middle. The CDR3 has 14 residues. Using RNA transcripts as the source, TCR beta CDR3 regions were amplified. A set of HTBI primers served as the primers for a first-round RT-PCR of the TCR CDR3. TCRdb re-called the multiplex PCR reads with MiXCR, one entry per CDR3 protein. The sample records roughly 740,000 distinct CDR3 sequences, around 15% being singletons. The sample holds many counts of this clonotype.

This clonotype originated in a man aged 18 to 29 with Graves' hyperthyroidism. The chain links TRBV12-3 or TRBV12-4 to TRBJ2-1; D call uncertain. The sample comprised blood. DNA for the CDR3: TGTGCCAGCAGTTTAATGGGTTCTTTAAATGAGCAGTTCTTC. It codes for CASSLMGSLNEQFF.